The clone carrying this T cell receptor (beta chain) was detected a few times. The source of the sample is a study of cytotoxic CD8 clonotypes in ibrutinib-treated CLL. Germline V lookup: CDR1 SGHVS, CDR2 FNYEAQ. The CDR3 is 16 residues long. After removal of 5 bases from V and 1 base from J, the junction contained 7 bases not matched to a gene. Profiled with immunoSEQ multiplex PCR; TCRdb holds only in-frame clones, not every one. The sample comprises under 300,000 clones, around 69% of which are singletons, and roughly 5% rests with the top ten. This chain connects TRBV7-6 to TRBJ2-7, with 11 bases that match TRBD2. Material: PBMCs, obtained at disease progression, from a patient treated with ibrutinib. The sequence came from a human donor with chronic lymphocytic leukemia. In DNA form, the CDR3 reads TGTGCCAGCAGCCCAGGACTAGCGGGTCCTTCCTACGAGCAGTACTTC. Its translation: CASSPGLAGPSYEQYF.